One T cell receptor beta chain is described in this entry. Its cognate antigen is unknown. The germline V gene has CDR1 LGHDT and CDR2 YNNKEL (reference sequence). Losses at the gene ends were 0 bases for V and 6 bases for J; bases not matched to a gene: 11. This CDR3 region has 19 residues. The data are from a study of CD4 T cells in relation to SARS-CoV-2 and coronaviruses. Unexposed donor CD4+ T cells date from about 2011-2018, before the COVID-19 pandemic. Isolation of CD4+ T cells took place after approximately 10 days in culture. As cell numbers allowed, unexposed-donor CD4+ T cells faced SARS-CoV-2 S/N and four cold-coronavirus spikes. Method: immunoSEQ multiplex PCR; TCRdb's copy keeps in-frame clones and lacks some. The table has 15,000 to 19,000 clones, 76% seen once.

Sequenced material: CD4+ T cells from PBMCs, cultured in vitro. The chain combines TRBV3-1 (or the pseudogene TRBV3-2) with TRBJ2-3; 14 positions match TRBD2. This clonotype was obtained from a human donor in good health. CDR3 sequence (DNA): TGTGCCAGCAGCCAAGATCGCGGGACTAGCGGGAGAATAGGGGATACGCAGTATTTT. Translated, it gives CASSQDRGTSGRIGDTQYF.